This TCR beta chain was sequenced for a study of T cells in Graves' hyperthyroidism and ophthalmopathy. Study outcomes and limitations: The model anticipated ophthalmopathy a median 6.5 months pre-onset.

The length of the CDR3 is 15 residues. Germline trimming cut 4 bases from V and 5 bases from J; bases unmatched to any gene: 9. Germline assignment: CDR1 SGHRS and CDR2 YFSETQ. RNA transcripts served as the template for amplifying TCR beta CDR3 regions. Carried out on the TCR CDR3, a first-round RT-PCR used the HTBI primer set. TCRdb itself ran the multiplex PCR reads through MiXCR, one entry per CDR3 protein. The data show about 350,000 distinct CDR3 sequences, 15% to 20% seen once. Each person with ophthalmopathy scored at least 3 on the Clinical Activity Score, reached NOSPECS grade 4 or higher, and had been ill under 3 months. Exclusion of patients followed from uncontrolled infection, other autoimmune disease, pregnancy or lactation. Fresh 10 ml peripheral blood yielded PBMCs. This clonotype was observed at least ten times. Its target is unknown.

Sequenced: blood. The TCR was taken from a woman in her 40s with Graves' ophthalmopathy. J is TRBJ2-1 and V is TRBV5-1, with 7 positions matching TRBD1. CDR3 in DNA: TGCGCCAGCAGCGCCTTGACAGGGATCCACAATGAGCAGTTCTTC. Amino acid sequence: CASSALTGIHNEQFF.